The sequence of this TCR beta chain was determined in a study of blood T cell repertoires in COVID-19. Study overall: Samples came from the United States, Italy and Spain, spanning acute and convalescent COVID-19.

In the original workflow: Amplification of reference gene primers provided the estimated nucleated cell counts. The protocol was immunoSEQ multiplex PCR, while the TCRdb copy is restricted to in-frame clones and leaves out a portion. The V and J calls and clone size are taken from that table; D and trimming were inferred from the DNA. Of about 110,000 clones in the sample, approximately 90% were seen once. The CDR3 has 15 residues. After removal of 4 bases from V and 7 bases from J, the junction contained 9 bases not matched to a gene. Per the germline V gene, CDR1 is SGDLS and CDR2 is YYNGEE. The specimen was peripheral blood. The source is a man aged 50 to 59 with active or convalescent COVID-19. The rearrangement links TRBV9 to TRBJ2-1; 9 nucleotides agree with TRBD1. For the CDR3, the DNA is TGTGCCAGCAGCTACCGGGACAGGGTGGGGAATGAGCAGTTCTTC. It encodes CASSYRDRVGNEQFF.